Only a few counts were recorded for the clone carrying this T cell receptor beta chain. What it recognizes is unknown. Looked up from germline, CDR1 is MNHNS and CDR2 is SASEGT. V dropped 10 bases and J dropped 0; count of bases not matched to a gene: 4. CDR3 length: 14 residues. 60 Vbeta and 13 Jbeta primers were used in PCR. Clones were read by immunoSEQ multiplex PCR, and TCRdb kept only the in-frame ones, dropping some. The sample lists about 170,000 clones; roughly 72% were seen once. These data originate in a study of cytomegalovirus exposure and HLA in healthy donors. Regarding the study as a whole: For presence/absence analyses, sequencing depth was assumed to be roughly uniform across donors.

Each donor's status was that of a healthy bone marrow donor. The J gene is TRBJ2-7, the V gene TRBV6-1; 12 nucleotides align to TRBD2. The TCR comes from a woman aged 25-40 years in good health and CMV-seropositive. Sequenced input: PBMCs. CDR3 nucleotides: TGTGCCACCAAACTAGCGGGAGGCTCCTACGAGCAGTACTTC. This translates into CATKLAGGSYEQYF.